This T cell receptor (beta chain) was retrieved from a study of blood T cell repertoires in COVID-19. Study at large: The origin of the acute and convalescent COVID-19 samples was the United States, Italy and Spain. Sources were T cells, B-cell-depleted T cells, or PBMCs; the material itself was cDNA or gDNA.

Assay: immunoSEQ multiplex PCR; the TCRdb copy retains only in-frame clones and omits some. The sample lists roughly 150,000 clones, about 87% occurring once. This TCR was recovered from a human donor in a cohort sampled during active COVID-19. The sample consisted of peripheral blood.

The CDR3 here is CASGLGGAYGYTF. CDR3 sequence (DNA): TGTGCCAGCGGATTAGGTGGGGCCTATGGCTACACCTTC. J is TRBJ1-2 and V is TRBV6-5; weak D call: TRBD1 (5 bases). This CDR3 comprises 13 residues. Germline CDR1 MNHEY, CDR2 SVGAGI. V lost 8 bases, J lost 4 bases, and 14 bases lay in between.